The 4 T cell receptor beta chains listed next were all sequenced from one sample in a study of cytomegalovirus exposure and HLA in healthy donors. Both 60 Vbeta primers and 13 Jbeta primers went into the PCR. The protocol was immunoSEQ multiplex PCR, while the TCRdb copy is restricted to in-frame clones and leaves out a portion. The sample holds over 150,000 clones, approximately 80% seen once. Input material: PBMCs. Every receptor here comes from a woman aged 35 to 49 in good health and CMV-seropositive.

This clone was counted only a few times. This chain uses TRBV19 with TRBJ1-1; tentative D call: TRBD1 (6 bases). The CDR3 length is 13 residues. Trimming took 5 bases from V and 3 from J, leaving 10 bases between them. The germline V gene has CDR1 LNHDA and CDR2 SQIVND (reference sequence). The CDR3 here is CASSGQGYTEAFF. The CDR3 DNA is TGTGCCAGTAGTGGGCAGGGGTACACTGAAGCTTTCTTT.

The chain couples TRBV7-7 to TRBJ2-5; TRBD2 agrees at 13 bases. Trimming removed 6 bases from V and 2 bases from J; junction bases left unmatched: 6. There are 16 residues in the CDR3. Per the germline V gene, CDR1 is SSHAT and CDR2 is FNYEAQ (reference sequence). CDR3 amino acids: CASSEGLAGPQETQYF. The CDR3 region has the DNA TGTGCCAGCAGTGAGGGACTAGCGGGACCTCAAGAGACCCAGTACTTC.

The V gene is TRBV18, the J gene TRBJ1-2; the D gene is possibly TRBD1 (5 bases). The CDR3 consists of 17 residues. CDR1 and CDR2 (germline): KGHSH, LQKENI. With 2 bases removed from V and 1 base from J, the gap between germline ends came to 17 bases. Here the CDR3 reads CASSPIQGPTNNYGYTF. The DNA of the CDR3 is TGTGCCAGCTCACCAATCCAGGGTCCTACTAATAACTATGGCTACACCTTC.

The V and J genes are TRBV19 and TRBJ1-1; TRBD1 might be the D (5 bases). Trimming removed 4 bases from V and 1 base from J, with 16 bases in between. This CDR3 comprises 16 residues. The germline gives CDR1 LNHDA, CDR2 SQIVND (reference sequence). CDR3 nucleotides: TGTGCCAGTAGTACCCCCCCGACAGTGTCGAACACTGAAGCTTTCTTT. It codes for CASSTPPTVSNTEAFF.